This T cell receptor beta chain was sequenced in a study of CD8+CD57+ T cells in acquired aplastic anemia. Across the study: Quantities of DNA derived from sorted CD4+ and CD8+ cells averaged approximately 3 ug. Among healthy donors, CD4+ cells averaged roughly 9.8 million reads.

A word on this clonotype: The antigen is undetermined.

V was shortened by 2 bases and J by 9 bases, with 17 bases between the two germline ends. There are 14 residues in the CDR3. CDR1 is WNHNN and CDR2 is SYGVQD in the germline V gene (reference sequence). Overall study findings and caveats: Patients had twenty-nine CD8+ CDR3 sequences in common with controls (the shared set).

CDR3 and TCR beta VDJ profiling relied on a genomic DNA template. TCRdb re-called the reads with MiXCR, one entry per CDR3 protein. The sample carries some 200,000 distinct CDR3 sequences, around 60% recorded once. The TCR originated in a human donor in good health. Material: sorted CD4+, CD8+, or CD8+CD57+ T cells (not recorded which) from PBMCs. V gene TRBV10-1 combines with J gene TRBJ2-7; either TRBD1 or TRBD2 may supply D (6 bases each). In nucleotides, the CDR3 is TGCGCCAGCAGTGAGGGAGGGCCCACAGGGAGGCAGTACTTC. This gives the protein CASSEGGPTGRQYF.